Listed below are T cell receptor beta chains from one sample, sequenced in a study of blood T cell repertoires in COVID-19. TCRdb's table, derived via immunoSEQ multiplex PCR, lists solely in-frame clones and lacks some. The table has under 350,000 clones, approximately 86% seen once; the top ten hold roughly 4%. Sequenced material: PBMCs or T cells enriched from blood (not recorded which). These receptors were taken from a middle-aged woman with acute COVID-19. Each CDR3 is given with its conserved first and last residue. Fields, in order: clone size, V gene, D gene, J gene, CDR3 protein, CDR3 DNA. D genes are given only for firm matches. Clone size appears in some rows only: once, few, many, or a class for an expanded clone.

>-|TRBV12-5|-|TRBJ1-1
CASGLGTGSAFF
TGTGCTAGTGGTTTGGGTACAGGGTCAGCTTTCTTT
>-|TRBV9|-|TRBJ2-1
CASSATQGLYNEQFF
TGTGCCAGCAGCGCTACACAGGGCCTATACAATGAGCAGTTCTTC
>-|TRBV29-1|-|TRBJ1-4
CSVVGGAGNEKLFF
TGCAGCGTTGTGGGGGGAGCAGGGAATGAAAAACTGTTTTTT
>-|TRBV18|TRBD1|TRBJ1-5
CASSPGTGDQPQHF
TGTGCCAGCTCACCAGGGACAGGGGACCAGCCCCAGCATTTT
>-|TRBV6-1|TRBD1|TRBJ1-1
CASSETRQGRVLSVFTEAFF
TGTGCCAGCAGTGAGACCCGACAGGGAAGGGTTCTTTCGGTGTTTACTGAAGCTTTCTTT
>-|TRBV24-1|-|TRBJ2-7
CATSDLRRGEQYF
TGTGCCACCAGTGATTTGCGAAGGGGCGAGCAGTACTTC
>once|TRBV6-2/TRBV6-3|TRBD2|TRBJ2-5
CASSATSTVFQETQYF
TGTGCCAGCAGTGCGACTAGCACGGTATTCCAAGAGACCCAGTACTTC
>-|TRBV6-5|-|TRBJ1-3
CASSYVSAGSGNTIYF
TGTGCCAGCAGTTACGTCTCCGCGGGGTCTGGAAACACCATATATTTT
>-|TRBV7-2|TRBD1|TRBJ2-7
CASSPGQGRRQYF
TGTGCCAGCAGCCCGGGACAGGGAAGGCGGCAGTACTTC
>-|TRBV7-6|TRBD1|TRBJ2-3
CASSGQGALTDTQYF
TGTGCCAGCAGTGGACAGGGGGCATTGACAGATACGCAGTATTTT
>-|TRBV6-5|TRBD2|TRBJ2-1
CASSLAGGGEQFF
TGTGCCAGCAGTTTAGCGGGAGGGGGGGAGCAGTTCTTC
>-|TRBV3-1/TRBV3-2|-|TRBJ2-7
CASSPRTGSGEQYF
TGTGCCAGCAGCCCGCGGACGGGATCGGGTGAGCAGTACTTC
>once|TRBV2|-|TRBJ1-2
CASSEFNRAYGYTF
TGTGCCAGCAGTGAATTTAACAGGGCCTATGGCTACACCTTC
>once|TRBV7-9|-|TRBJ2-6
CASSLGRGGISGANVLTF
TGTGCCAGCAGCTTAGGGAGGGGCGGGATAAGTGGGGCCAACGTCCTGACTTTC
>-|TRBV4-2|-|TRBJ2-1
CASSQDRVREQFF
TGTGCCAGCAGCCAAGATCGTGTTCGTGAGCAGTTCTTC
>-|TRBV3-1/TRBV3-2|-|TRBJ1-2
CASSQDRAYGYTF
TGTGCCAGCAGCCAAGATCGTGCGTATGGCTACACCTTC
>once|TRBV6-5|-|TRBJ1-1
CASNTFGGTAFF
TGTGCCAGCAACACATTCGGGGGAACGGCTTTCTTT
>-|TRBV25-1|-|TRBJ2-1
CASSESAQGIDEQFF
TGTGCCAGCAGTGAATCGGCACAGGGTATCGATGAGCAGTTCTTC
>once|TRBV19|-|TRBJ1-2
CASSTRYGYTF
TGTGCCAGTAGTACTCGCTATGGCTACACCTTC
>-|TRBV7-2|-|TRBJ1-5
CASSKQRDQPQHF
TGTGCCAGCAGTAAACAGAGAGACCAGCCCCAGCATTTT
>-|TRBV5-1|-|TRBJ1-1
CASSFRGENTEAFF
TGCGCCAGCAGCTTTCGGGGTGAGAACACTGAAGCTTTCTTT
>-|TRBV5-4|-|TRBJ2-3
CASSLGGPSRPPGTDTQYF
TGTGCCAGCAGCTTGGGTGGCCCTTCTAGGCCTCCGGGCACAGATACGCAGTATTTT
>once|TRBV7-9|TRBD1|TRBJ2-2
CASSSRGRGTGELFF
TGTGCCAGCAGCTCCAGGGGGCGAGGCACCGGGGAGCTGTTTTTT
>-|TRBV10-3|-|TRBJ1-2
CAISESNRDSGYTF
TGTGCCATCAGTGAGTCGAACAGGGATTCCGGCTACACCTTC
>-|TRBV24-1|TRBD1|TRBJ1-6
CATSGTGDSPLHF
TGTGCCACCAGTGGAACAGGGGATTCACCCCTCCACTTT
>-|TRBV7-3|TRBD2|TRBJ2-3
CASSEQAGPVLHTQYF
TGTGCCAGCAGCGAACAAGCGGGACCCGTTCTTCATACGCAGTATTTT
>-|TRBV5-1|-|TRBJ1-4
CASSPFGEKLFF
TGCGCCAGCAGCCCGTTCGGTGAAAAACTGTTTTTT
>-|TRBV13|-|TRBJ2-2
CASSLRTGNTGELFF
TGTGCCAGCAGCCTTCGGACGGGAAACACCGGGGAGCTGTTTTTT
>-|TRBV14|TRBD1|TRBJ1-2
CASSQDLAGGANYGYTF
TGTGCCAGCAGCCAAGATCTTGCAGGGGGCGCTAACTATGGCTACACCTTC
>-|TRBV11-1|-|TRBJ1-1
CASSPTTGNTEAFF
TGTGCCAGCAGCCCCACGACAGGGAACACTGAAGCTTTCTTT
>-|TRBV3-1/TRBV3-2|-|TRBJ2-7
CASSHGLTVTYEQYF
TGTGCCAGCAGCCATGGACTCACGGTTACCTACGAGCAGTACTTC
>-|TRBV10-3|-|TRBJ1-1
CAISDPQGWNTEAFF
TGTGCCATCAGTGACCCACAGGGTTGGAACACTGAAGCTTTCTTT
>-|TRBV3-1/TRBV3-2|-|TRBJ2-2
CASGGRGGTGELFF
TGTGCCAGCGGGGGAAGGGGGGGCACCGGGGAGCTGTTTTTT
>-|TRBV19|TRBD1|TRBJ1-1
CASSPERQGAGLRSTEAFF
TGTGCCAGTAGTCCGGAACGACAGGGGGCGGGATTGAGAAGCACTGAAGCTTTCTTT
>-|TRBV6-5|-|TRBJ2-7
CASSSFGRDEQYF
TGTGCCAGCAGTTCCTTTGGTCGGGACGAGCAGTACTTC
>-|TRBV6-5|-|TRBJ1-1
CASSKARNTEAFF
TGTGCCAGCAGCAAAGCACGGAACACTGAAGCTTTCTTT
>-|TRBV7-3|TRBD2|TRBJ2-2
CASSLGGLAGVLAGELFF
TGTGCCAGCAGCTTAGGAGGACTAGCGGGAGTACTAGCCGGGGAGCTGTTTTTT
>-|TRBV4-1|TRBD1|TRBJ2-5
CASSTPGQLETQYF
TGCGCCAGCAGCACACCGGGACAGCTAGAGACCCAGTACTTC
>-|TRBV7-3|-|TRBJ1-2
CASSLTNYGYTF
TGTGCCAGCAGCCTTACTAACTATGGCTACACCTTC
>once|TRBV27|-|TRBJ1-1
CASSLGGLNTEAFF
TGTGCCAGCAGTTTAGGGGGCCTAAACACTGAAGCTTTCTTT
>-|TRBV7-2|-|TRBJ1-2
CASSLAQGIPNYGYTF
TGTGCCAGCAGCTTAGCACAGGGTATCCCTAACTATGGCTACACCTTC
>-|TRBV5-4|TRBD1|TRBJ2-4
CASSGTGGNIQYF
TGTGCCAGCAGCGGAACAGGGGGCAACATTCAGTACTTC
>-|TRBV4-3|-|TRBJ1-2
CASSQDFDSYGYTF
TGCGCCAGCAGCCAAGATTTCGACAGCTATGGCTACACCTTC